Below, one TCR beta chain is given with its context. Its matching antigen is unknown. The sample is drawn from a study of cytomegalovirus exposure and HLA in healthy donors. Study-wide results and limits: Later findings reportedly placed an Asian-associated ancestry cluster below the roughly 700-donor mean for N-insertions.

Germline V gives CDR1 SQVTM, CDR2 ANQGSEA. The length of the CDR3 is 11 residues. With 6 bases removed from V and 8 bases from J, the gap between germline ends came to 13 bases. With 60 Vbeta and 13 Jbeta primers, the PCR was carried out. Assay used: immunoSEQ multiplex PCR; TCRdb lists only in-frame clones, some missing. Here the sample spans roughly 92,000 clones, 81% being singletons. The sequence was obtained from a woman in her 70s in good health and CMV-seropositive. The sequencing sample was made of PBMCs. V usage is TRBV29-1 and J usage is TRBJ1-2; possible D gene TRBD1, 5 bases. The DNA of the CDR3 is TGCAGCGTCGGGGGAAGGGAGGGCTACACCTTC. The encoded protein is CSVGGREGYTF.